This entry describes one T cell receptor (beta chain). These data come from a study of T cells in Graves' hyperthyroidism and ophthalmopathy. Patients with uncontrolled infections, other autoimmune diseases, pregnancy or lactation were excluded. V gave up 6 bases and J gave up 6 bases; unmatched junction bases: 9. Germline CDR1 and CDR2: MNHNS and SASEGT. The CDR3 has 15 amino acids. Amplification yielded TCR beta CDR3 regions, with RNA transcripts as the source. The HTBI primer set drove a first-round RT-PCR of the TCR CDR3. TCRdb called the multiplex PCR reads again in MiXCR, with one record for every CDR3 protein. Of nearly 600,000 distinct CDR3 sequences in the sample, 11% to 15% were seen once.

What was sequenced was blood. The receptor comes from a young woman with Graves' ophthalmopathy. The chain has TRBV6-1 and TRBJ1-5; 9 positions match TRBD1. CDR3 loop: CASRRTGTGSQPQHF. As DNA, the CDR3 is TGTGCCAGCAGGAGGACCGGGACAGGGTCTCAGCCCCAGCATTTT.